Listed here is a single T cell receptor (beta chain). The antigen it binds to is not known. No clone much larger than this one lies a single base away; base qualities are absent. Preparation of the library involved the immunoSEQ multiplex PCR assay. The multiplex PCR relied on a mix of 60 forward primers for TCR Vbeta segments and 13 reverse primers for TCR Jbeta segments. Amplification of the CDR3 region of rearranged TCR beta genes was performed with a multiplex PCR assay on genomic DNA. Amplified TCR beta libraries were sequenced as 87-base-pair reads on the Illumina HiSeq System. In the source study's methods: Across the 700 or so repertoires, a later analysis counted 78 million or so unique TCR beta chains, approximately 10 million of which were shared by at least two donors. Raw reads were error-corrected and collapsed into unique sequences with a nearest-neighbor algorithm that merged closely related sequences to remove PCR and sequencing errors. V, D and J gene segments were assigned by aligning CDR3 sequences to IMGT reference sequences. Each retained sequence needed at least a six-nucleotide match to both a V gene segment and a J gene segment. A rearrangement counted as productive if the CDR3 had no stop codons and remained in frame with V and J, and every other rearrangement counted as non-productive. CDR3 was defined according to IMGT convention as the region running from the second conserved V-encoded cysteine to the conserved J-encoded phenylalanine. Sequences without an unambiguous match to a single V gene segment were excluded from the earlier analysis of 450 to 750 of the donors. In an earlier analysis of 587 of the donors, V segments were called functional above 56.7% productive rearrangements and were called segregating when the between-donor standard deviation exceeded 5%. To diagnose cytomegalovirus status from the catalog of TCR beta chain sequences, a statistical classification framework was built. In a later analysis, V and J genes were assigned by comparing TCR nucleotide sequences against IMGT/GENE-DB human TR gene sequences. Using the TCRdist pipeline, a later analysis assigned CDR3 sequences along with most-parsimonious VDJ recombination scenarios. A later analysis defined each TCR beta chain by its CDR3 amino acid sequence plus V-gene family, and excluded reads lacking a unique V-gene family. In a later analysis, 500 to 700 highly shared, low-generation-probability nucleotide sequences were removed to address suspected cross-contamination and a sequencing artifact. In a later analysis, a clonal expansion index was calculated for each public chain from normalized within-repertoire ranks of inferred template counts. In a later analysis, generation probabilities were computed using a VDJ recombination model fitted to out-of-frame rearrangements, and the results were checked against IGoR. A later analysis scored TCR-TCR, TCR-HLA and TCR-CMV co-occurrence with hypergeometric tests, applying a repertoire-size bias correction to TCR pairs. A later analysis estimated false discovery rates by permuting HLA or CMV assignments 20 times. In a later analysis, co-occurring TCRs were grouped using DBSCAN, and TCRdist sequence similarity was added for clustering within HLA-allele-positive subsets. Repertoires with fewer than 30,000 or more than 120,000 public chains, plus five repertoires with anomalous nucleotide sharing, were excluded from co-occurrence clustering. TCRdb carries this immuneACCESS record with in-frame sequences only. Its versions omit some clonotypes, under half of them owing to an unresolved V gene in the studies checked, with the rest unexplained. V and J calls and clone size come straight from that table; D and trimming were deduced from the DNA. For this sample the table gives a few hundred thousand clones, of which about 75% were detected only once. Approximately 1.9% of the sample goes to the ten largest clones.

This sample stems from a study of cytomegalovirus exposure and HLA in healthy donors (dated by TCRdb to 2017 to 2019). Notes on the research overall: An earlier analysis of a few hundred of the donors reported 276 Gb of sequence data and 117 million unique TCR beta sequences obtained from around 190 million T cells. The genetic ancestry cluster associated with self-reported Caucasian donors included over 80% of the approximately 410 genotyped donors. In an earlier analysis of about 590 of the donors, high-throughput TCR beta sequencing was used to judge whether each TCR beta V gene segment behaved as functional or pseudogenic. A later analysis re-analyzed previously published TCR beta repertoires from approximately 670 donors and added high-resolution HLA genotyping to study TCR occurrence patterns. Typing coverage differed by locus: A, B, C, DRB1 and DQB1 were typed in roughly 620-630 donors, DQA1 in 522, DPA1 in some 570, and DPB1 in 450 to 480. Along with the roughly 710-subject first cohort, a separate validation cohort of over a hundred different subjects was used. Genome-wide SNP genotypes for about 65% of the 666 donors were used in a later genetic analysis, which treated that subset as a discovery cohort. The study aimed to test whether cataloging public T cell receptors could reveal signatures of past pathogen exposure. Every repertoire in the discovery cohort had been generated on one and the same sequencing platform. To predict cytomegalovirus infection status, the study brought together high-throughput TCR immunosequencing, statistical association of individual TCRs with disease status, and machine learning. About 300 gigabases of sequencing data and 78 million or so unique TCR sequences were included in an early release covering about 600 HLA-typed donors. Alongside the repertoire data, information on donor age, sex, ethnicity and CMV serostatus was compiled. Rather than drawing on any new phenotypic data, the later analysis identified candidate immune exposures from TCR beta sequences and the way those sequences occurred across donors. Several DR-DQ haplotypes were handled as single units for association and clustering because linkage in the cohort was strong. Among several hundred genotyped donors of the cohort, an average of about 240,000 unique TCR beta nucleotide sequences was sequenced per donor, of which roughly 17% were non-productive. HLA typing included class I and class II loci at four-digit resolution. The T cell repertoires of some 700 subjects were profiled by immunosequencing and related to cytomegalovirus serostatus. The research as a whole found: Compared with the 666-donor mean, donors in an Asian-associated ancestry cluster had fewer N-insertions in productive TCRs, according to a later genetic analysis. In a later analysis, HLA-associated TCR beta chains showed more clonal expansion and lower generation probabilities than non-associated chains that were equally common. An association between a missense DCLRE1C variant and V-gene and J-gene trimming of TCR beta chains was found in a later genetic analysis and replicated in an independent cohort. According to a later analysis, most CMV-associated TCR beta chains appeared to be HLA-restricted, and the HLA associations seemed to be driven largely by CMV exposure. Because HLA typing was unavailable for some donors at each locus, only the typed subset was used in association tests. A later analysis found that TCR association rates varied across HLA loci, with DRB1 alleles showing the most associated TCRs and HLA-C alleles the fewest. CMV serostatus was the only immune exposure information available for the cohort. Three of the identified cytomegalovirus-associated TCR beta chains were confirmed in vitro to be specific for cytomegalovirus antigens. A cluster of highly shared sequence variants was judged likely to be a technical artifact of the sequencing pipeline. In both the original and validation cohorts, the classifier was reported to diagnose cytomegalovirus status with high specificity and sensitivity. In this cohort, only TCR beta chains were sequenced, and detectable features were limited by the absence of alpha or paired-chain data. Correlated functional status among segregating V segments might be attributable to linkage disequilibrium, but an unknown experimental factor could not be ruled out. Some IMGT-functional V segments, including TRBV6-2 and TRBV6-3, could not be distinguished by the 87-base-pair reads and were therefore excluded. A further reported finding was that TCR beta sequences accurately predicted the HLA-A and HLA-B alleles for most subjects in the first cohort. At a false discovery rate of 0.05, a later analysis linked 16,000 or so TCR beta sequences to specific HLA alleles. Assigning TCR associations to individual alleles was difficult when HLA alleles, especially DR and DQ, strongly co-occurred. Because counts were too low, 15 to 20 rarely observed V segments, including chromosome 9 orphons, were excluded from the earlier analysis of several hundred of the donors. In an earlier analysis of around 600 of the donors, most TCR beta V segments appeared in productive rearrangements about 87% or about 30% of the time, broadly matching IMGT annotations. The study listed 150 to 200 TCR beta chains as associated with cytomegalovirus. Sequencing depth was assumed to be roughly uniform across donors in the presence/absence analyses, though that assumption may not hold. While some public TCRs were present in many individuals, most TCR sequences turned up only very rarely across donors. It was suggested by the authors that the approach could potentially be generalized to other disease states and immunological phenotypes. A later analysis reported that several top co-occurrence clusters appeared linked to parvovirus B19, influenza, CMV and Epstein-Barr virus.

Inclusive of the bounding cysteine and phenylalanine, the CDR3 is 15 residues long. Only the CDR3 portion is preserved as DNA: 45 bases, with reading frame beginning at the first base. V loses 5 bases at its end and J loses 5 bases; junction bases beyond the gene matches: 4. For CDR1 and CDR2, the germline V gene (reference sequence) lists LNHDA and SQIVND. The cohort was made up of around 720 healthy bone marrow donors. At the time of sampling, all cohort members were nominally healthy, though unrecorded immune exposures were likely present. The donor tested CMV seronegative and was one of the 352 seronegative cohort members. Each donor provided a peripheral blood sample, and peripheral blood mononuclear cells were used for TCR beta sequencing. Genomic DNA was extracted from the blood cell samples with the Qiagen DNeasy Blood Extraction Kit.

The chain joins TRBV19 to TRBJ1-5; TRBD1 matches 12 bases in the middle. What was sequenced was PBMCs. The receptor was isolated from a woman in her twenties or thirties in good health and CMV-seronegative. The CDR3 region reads CASSGTGGAHQPQHF. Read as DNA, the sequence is TGTGCCAGTAGTGGGACAGGGGGCGCACATCAGCCCCAGCATTTT.